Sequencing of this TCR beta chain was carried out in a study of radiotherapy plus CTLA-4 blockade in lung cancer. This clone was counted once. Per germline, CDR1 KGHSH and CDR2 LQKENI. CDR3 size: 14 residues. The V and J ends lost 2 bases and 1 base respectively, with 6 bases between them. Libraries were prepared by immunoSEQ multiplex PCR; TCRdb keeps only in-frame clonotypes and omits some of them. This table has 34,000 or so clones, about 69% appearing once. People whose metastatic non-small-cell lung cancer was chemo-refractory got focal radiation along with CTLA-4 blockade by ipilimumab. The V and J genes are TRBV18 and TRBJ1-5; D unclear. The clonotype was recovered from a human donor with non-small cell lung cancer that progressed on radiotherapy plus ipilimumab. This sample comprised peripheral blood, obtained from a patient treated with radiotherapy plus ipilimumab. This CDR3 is CASSPGSSNQPQHF. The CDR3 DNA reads TGTGCCAGCTCACCAGGGTCAAGCAATCAGCCCCAGCATTTT. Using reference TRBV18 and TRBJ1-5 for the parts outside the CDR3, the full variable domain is NAGVMQNPRHLVRRRGQEARLRCSPMKGHSHVYWYRQLPEEGLKFMVYLQKENIIDESGMPKERFSAEFPKEGPSILRIQQVVRGDSAAYFCASSPGSSNQPQHFGDGTRLSIL.